This T cell receptor (beta chain) appears in the sequencing data of a study of T cell repertoires in cytomegalovirus infection. Overall study context: An indication of both CMV infection and matching HLA type came from public TCR beta signatures. Study-level results: In two of eight donors, the top clonotype was HLA-C-restricted CMV-specific. The cumulative frequency of public TCR beta families distinguished individuals who carried CMV together with the relevant HLA.

This clonotype showed up just a few times. The antigen remains undetermined. The germline V and J ends were trimmed by 6 bases and 0 bases, with 12 bases remaining between them. Per germline, CDR1 MNHEY and CDR2 SMNVEV (reference sequence). The CDR3 runs to 16 residues. TCRdb passed the reads through MiXCR, listing each CDR3 protein once. This sample has fewer than 400,000 distinct CDR3 sequences, with around 18% found just once. The chain links TRBV27 to TRBJ2-6, with D uncertain. The source is a human donor in good health (CMV status not recorded). Some clones in this sample may be carry-over from other donors' samples. The specimen was PBMCs. Written as DNA, the CDR3 is TGTGCCAGCAGCCCCCTCCGAGACTCTGGGGCCAACGTCCTGACTTTC. Protein product: CASSPLRDSGANVLTF.